This is a list of T cell receptor beta chains from one sample in a study of cytomegalovirus exposure and HLA in healthy donors. TCRdb's table, derived via immunoSEQ multiplex PCR, lists solely in-frame clones and lacks some. The data hold 150,000 to 200,000 clones, with about three quarters observed a single time. Sequencing was performed on PBMCs. These receptors originate from a middle-aged woman in good health and CMV-seronegative. Each CDR3 is given with its conserved first and last residue. Fields, in order: V gene, CDR3 protein.

TRBV13	CASSGRGSTDTQYF
TRBV29-1	CSVDRRQGSF
TRBV7-9	CASSSPGGQGMAGANVLTF
TRBV7-9	CASSLGSGGTGGNQPQHF
TRBV4-1	CASSNGDRLNEKLFF
TRBV27	CASSSPGDRYTDTQYF
TRBV29-1	CSVEVGGGSEQFF
TRBV30	CAWSGIGTGEGTDTQYF
TRBV11-3	CASSLLSTGELFF
TRBV12-5	CASGLVLGGGEKLFF
TRBV6-1	CASSEPTRASERSDTQYF
TRBV6-5	CASSFDRGYGYTF
TRBV15	CATSRDRGQNIQYF
TRBV7-9	CASSEGYSNQPQHF
TRBV18	CASSPQKTRRINEKLFF
TRBV6-5	CASSRPQGIPEAFF
TRBV7-3	CASSTSGHTDTQYF